This T cell receptor (beta chain) came from a study of response to subunit inactivated influenza vaccine listed by TCRdb under 2018. For the study in its entirety: The study used deep quantitative T cell receptor repertoire profiling to track responses to a trivalent subunit inactivated influenza vaccine. The paper as a whole reports these results and caveats: The authors proposed that each seasonal influenza vaccination may bring in only a limited number of new T cells.

The CDR3 goes from the cysteine to the phenylalanine over 12 residues. Only the CDR3 DNA stays, 36 bases, in frame from base 1. The germline V gene encodes CDR1 DFQATT and CDR2 SNEGSKA (reference sequence). V and J lose 7 bases and 2 bases, and a span of 12 bases separates them. In the case of this clonotype: The antigen this receptor binds is unknown. Base qualities are not provided; no much larger clone lies one nucleotide away.

Library prep was done by RT-PCR. The instrument was an Illumina HiSeq 2500. TCRdb redid the processing of the public reads, applying fastp at Q25 and MiXCR, and retained in-frame beta chains. Each CDR3 protein gets just one entry, which takes the most common genes and DNA from the rows behind it. This sample gives roughly 500,000 distinct CDR3 sequences in total; under 30% of them show up just once. The ten biggest clones cover 2.8% of the sample. The same data also went into a second study, on T cells expressing NK-cell markers. From that second study: The TCR beta cDNA libraries were made using 5'RACE template switching, a step that added both a universal primer site and unique molecular identifiers. TCR beta-chain repertoires were profiled in sorted CD3+CD56+NKG2C+, CD3+CD56+NKG2C- and CD3+CD56-NKG2C+ T-cell subsets from several donors. Of the eight sequenced donors, seven were found to be HCMV-seropositive and one was found to be HCMV-seronegative. To restrict sorting to alphabetaTCR-expressing T cells, an anti-gammadeltaTCR antibody was added in several experiments. In six donors, the dominant CD3+CD56+NKG2C+ clonotypes were found to rank among the top 10 CD8+ clonotypes and to make up 1.0-7.0% of CD8+ T cells. Those dominant clonotypes were again the most abundant among CD3+CD56-NKG2C+ cells in a handful of donors, at about 25-65%. It remained unclear whether the expanded NKG2C-expressing T cell clones were specific for HCMV antigens. Randomly selected healthy volunteers, three men and five women, were used as the eight sequenced donors. HCMV serostatus was determined by detecting HCMV-specific IgG in serum with a commercial ELISA kit. Peripheral blood mononuclear cells were isolated from blood by Ficoll density gradient centrifugation. Magnetic immunoseparation with Miltenyi isolation kits was used to isolate CD4+ and CD8+ T cells from PBMC. cDNA synthesis was primed from the TCR beta constant segment, followed by two successive PCR amplification steps. Illumina HiSeq 2000/2500, MiSeq or NextSeq was used to sequence libraries as 2 x 150 bp reads. Reads were demultiplexed and grouped by UMI with MIGEC, and clonotypes were assembled and quantified with MiTCR. Only TCR cDNA sequences supported by at least two reads were kept to exclude erroneous sequences. The tcR package was used for downstream repertoire analysis, and clonotypes were matched between fractions using CDR3 nucleotide sequence together with V segment. VDJmatch was used to annotate antigen specificity against VDJdb, with one amino acid substitution allowed in CDR3.

The V and J genes are TRBV20-1 and TRBJ2-7; TRBD1 is a possible D gene, resting on 6 matching bases. This TCR came from a man between 50 and 59 years old who received an inactivated influenza vaccine. Donor details come from another sample of the same person, matched by shared clones. Sequencing was performed on CD4+ T cells sorted from PBMCs, taken 12 days after vaccination. The sequenced DNA is TGCAGTGTCAAGGGGACACCCTACGAGCAGTACTTC. Its coded protein is CSVKGTPYEQYF.